Here is one T cell receptor (beta chain) with its context. What it binds is unknown. Time point specified: patch test 1, 2 weeks after DPC sensitization. Documented treatment: therapeutic diphenylcyclopropenone sensitization with weekly scalp DPC. This sample is drawn from a study of human T cells and chemical hapten exposure. The overall study: Patients, chiefly female, had alopecia areata, totalis or universalis. General observations from the study: Relative to controls, expanded TCRs formed significantly more large CDR3 similarity clusters.

The ends lost 2 bases at V and 2 bases at J; junction bases unmatched: 7. Germline loops: CDR1 PRHDT, CDR2 FYEKMQ (reference sequence). The CDR3 sequence is 16 residues long. Individual cDNA molecules received unique molecular identifiers in the library. TCRdb called the RACE reads again in MiXCR, with one record for every CDR3 protein. In the table there are around 380,000 distinct CDR3 sequences, roughly 5% of which are singletons. This receptor was identified in a woman aged 45 to 65 with alopecia areata. Some clones in this sample may be carry-over from other donors' samples. The chain employs TRBV13 and TRBJ2-3; TRBD2 aligns across 7 bases. Source: whole blood, taken in connection with sensitization to the hapten diphenylcyclopropenone (DPC). The CDR3: CASSLIASGITDTQYF. CDR3 bases: TGTGCCAGCAGCTTAATCGCTAGCGGCATCACAGATACGCAGTATTTT.